Below, one T cell receptor (beta chain) is given with its context. What antigen it recognizes has not been identified. Qualities for individual bases were not recorded, and no much larger clone is one base off. This specimen belongs to a study of T cell repertoires in cytomegalovirus infection (dated by TCRdb to about 2019). The study in broad terms: The peptide stimulations were aimed at well-studied HLA-B-restricted epitopes as well as recently identified HLA-C-restricted CMV epitopes, whose presentation resists viral immunomodulation. Donor HLA type was relevant to the analysis, as public TCR beta signatures indicated carriage of CMV infection together with the matching HLA type. Results the study describes overall, beyond this receptor: Cumulative frequency of public TCR beta family members discriminated carriers of CMV infection plus the relevant HLA type in this cohort and an independent roughly 330-donor cohort. The ex vivo response was dominated by HLA-C-restricted CMV-specific TCR beta clonotypes, which also provided the single most frequent clonotype in two of eight donors.

The sample's treatment or condition label is to be understood as: in vitro stimulation with specific CMV peptide epitopes to enrich CMV-specific T cells. The V end loses 4 bases and the J end loses 8 bases, and a stretch of 12 bases separates them. For CDR1 and CDR2, the germline V gene lists SGHDT and YYEEEE. From the cysteine up to the phenylalanine, the CDR3 has a length of 12 residues. This entry keeps only the CDR3 DNA: 36 bases, framed from base 1. The sequencing machine was an Illumina HiSeq 1500. The public reads were quality trimmed at Q25 with fastp and then assembled into clones with MiXCR by TCRdb, keeping productive beta chains. Every distinct CDR3 protein forms one entry, paired with its most common genes and DNA. Counted in this sample were roughly 730,000 distinct CDR3 sequences; roughly 30% of them appeared once. The ten most abundant clones make up approximately 18% of the sample.

This TCR was sampled from a human donor in good health (CMV status not recorded). Some clones in this sample may be carry-over from other donors' samples. Sequencing was performed on cultured PBMCs, taken from culture after CMV antigen stimulation. The receptor chain draws on TRBV5-6 and TRBJ1-2; matching of 6 bases hints at TRBD1 as the D gene. The DNA is TGTGCCAGCAGCATAAGGGGGATCGGCTACACCTTC. It encodes CASSIRGIGYTF.